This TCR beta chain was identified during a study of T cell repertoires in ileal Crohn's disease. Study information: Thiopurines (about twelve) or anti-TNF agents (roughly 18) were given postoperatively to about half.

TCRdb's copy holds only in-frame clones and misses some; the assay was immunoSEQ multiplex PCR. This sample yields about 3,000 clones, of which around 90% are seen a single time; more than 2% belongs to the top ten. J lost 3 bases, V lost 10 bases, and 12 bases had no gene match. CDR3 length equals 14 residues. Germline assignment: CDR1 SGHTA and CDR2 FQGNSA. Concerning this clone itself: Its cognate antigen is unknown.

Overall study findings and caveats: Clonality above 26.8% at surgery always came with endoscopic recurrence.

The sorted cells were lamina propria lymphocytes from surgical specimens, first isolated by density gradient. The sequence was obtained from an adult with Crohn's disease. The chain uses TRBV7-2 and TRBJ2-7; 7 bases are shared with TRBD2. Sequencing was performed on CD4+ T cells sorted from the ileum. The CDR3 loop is CATSPGTTFYEQYF. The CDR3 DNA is TGTGCCACAAGTCCCGGGACTACTTTCTACGAGCAGTACTTC.